One and the same sample provided the 10 T cell receptor beta chains below, sequenced in a study of shared clonotypes between healthy human individuals. The method was immunoSEQ multiplex PCR; TCRdb's version includes in-frame clones alone and lacks a portion of them. The top ten hold less than 50% of the sample, which has around 88,000 clones, 67% seen once. The material sequenced was memory CD8+ T cells sorted from blood. The subset: CD45RO+ cells pooled with CCR7-negative TemRA cells. The receptor source for this set is a man aged 30 to 39 in good health.

There are a few counts of this clone. The chain links TRBV12-5 to TRBJ1-1; D is undetermined. Trimming removed 5 bases at V and 2 bases at J, with 9 bases between. The V gene's germline CDR1 is LGHNT and CDR2 FRNRAP. The CDR3 has 13 residues. This CDR3 is CASGLAFNTEAFF. In DNA, the CDR3 is TGTGCTAGTGGTCTTGCATTTAACACTGAAGCTTTCTTT.

This chain connects TRBV29-1 to TRBJ2-7; D remains unclear. V was pared by 6 bases and J by 2 bases, with 11 bases between. Germline CDR1 is SQVTM and CDR2 is ANQGSEA. The CDR3 loop spans 12 amino acids. In DNA form, the CDR3 reads TGCAGCGTCTCTTCACCCGCCTACGAGCAGTACTTC. The encoded protein is CSVSSPAYEQYF.

The V gene is TRBV5-1, the J gene TRBJ1-2; possibly TRBD1 for D (6 bases). V lost 0 bases and J 6 bases, leaving 12 bases between the germline ends. Germline lookup yields CDR1 SGHRS and CDR2 YFSETQ. This CDR3 has 14 residues. The CDR3, as DNA: TGCGCCAGCAGCTTGGCCACGGGGGGGCATGGCTACACCTTC. This translates into CASSLATGGHGYTF.

The J gene is TRBJ2-3, the V gene TRBV4-1, with 9 bases matching TRBD2. Germline V gene sequence: CDR1 MGHRA, CDR2 YSYEKL. The J segment lost 6 bases and the V segment lost 7 bases, leaving 23 bases of the junction unmatched. This CDR3 has 19 residues. CDR3 coding DNA: TGCGCCAGCACCCCCTTTGGTAGCGGGAGTGCGCTAGAGACGGATACGCAGTATTTT. Translation gives CASTPFGSGSALETDTQYF.

This clone has at least ten counts. This chain joins TRBV7-6 and TRBJ2-5, with D uncertain. This CDR3 spans 15 amino acids. CDR1 and CDR2 from the germline V gene are SGHVS and FNYEAQ. Trimming took 2 bases from V and 2 from J, leaving 12 bases between them. CDR3 protein: CASSLFPAKQETQYF. DNA for the CDR3: TGTGCCAGCAGCTTATTCCCAGCAAAGCAAGAGACCCAGTACTTC.

The chain combines TRBV5-1 with TRBJ1-1; no clear D. V dropped 0 bases and J dropped 4 bases, with 13 bases sitting between them. The CDR3 extends over 15 amino acids. Germline CDR1 reads SGHRS; CDR2 reads YFSETQ. The CDR3 DNA reads as TGCGCCAGCAGCTTGGTGGCCCCCGGGAGCACTGAAGCTTTCTTT. Amino acid sequence: CASSLVAPGSTEAFF.

V gene TRBV19 combines with J gene TRBJ2-1; D may be TRBD2 (6 bases). The CDR3 totals 15 residues. Germline assignment: CDR1 LNHDA and CDR2 SQIVND (reference sequence). V was shortened by 7 bases and J by 3 bases, with 16 bases between the two germline ends. For the CDR3, the DNA is TGTGCCAGTACAAGGTCGGGAGCTGTCTACAATGAGCAGTTCTTC. This codes for CASTRSGAVYNEQFF.

J is TRBJ1-1 and V is TRBV11-2, with D unresolved. In germline, CDR1 is SGHAT, CDR2 FQNNGV. The CDR3 runs to 16 residues. V was clipped by 1 base and J by 1 base, with 13 bases between them. CDR3 in amino acids: CASSLGLGRSNTEAFF. The CDR3 DNA is TGTGCCAGCAGCTTAGGTTTAGGGCGCTCGAACACTGAAGCTTTCTTT.

With regard to this clone: This sequence is one base from a far larger clone and is likely a read error. The gene calls are TRBV7-9 and TRBJ2-4, with D possibly matching TRBD2 (7 bases). This CDR3 region has 14 residues. CDR1 and CDR2 (germline): SEHNR, FQNEAQ (reference sequence). V lost 8 bases, J lost 8 bases, and 19 bases lay in between. The CDR3 is CASRQGLGGDIQYF. The CDR3 nucleotides are TGTGCCAGCCGCCAGGGGCTGGGGGGGGACATTCAGTACTTC.

The CDR3, as DNA: TGTGCCAGCAGCGTAATGGGGGTTGGCTACACCTTC. Residues: CASSVMGVGYTF. The V and J genes are TRBV9 and TRBJ1-2; D might be TRBD1 (5 bases). Germline V lookup: CDR1 SGDLS, CDR2 YYNGEE. The ends were cut back, 1 base at V and 7 bases at J, with 8 bases in the middle. This CDR3 spans 12 amino acids.